Below are 6 T cell receptor beta chains sequenced from a single sample in a study of tumor-infiltrating lymphocytes in localized non-small cell lung cancer. Method: immunoSEQ multiplex PCR; TCRdb's copy keeps in-frame clones and lacks some. The sample includes approximately 13,000 clones, under 70% of them seen just once. Specimen: lung tumor tissue. All receptors derive from a human donor with non-small cell lung cancer.

The chain couples TRBV5-5 to TRBJ2-1; weak D call: TRBD2 (6 bases). There are 15 residues in the CDR3. From germline, CDR1 is SGHKS and CDR2 YYEKEE (reference sequence). V was shortened by 4 bases and J by 8 bases, with 19 bases between the two germline ends. CDR3 bases: TGTGCCAGCAGCGCGGGACTCCTTGGAGTACATGAGCAGTTCTTC. Its protein is CASSAGLLGVHEQFF.

This clone was counted a few times. The rearrangement links TRBV11-2 to TRBJ2-5; 8 positions agree with TRBD2. This CDR3 contains 15 residues. The ends lost 2 bases at V and 5 bases at J; junction bases unmatched: 7. From germline, CDR1 is SGHAT and CDR2 FQNNGV. For the CDR3, the DNA is TGTGCCAGCAGCTTATTAGGAGCGGGGGTGGAGACCCAGTACTTC. It codes for CASSLLGAGVETQYF.

This rearrangement joins TRBV30 to TRBJ1-2; 7 positions agree with TRBD1. V lost 4 bases and J lost 6; bases outside the gene matches: 5. The germline V gene encodes CDR1 GTSNPN and CDR2 SVGIG (reference sequence). The CDR3 sequence is 12 residues long. The CDR3 DNA follows: TGTGCCTGGATCGTCGACAGGGATGGCTACACCTTC. Translated, it gives CAWIVDRDGYTF.

The chain combines TRBV19 with TRBJ2-1; unclear D gene. CDR3 length: 13 amino acids. Germline CDR1 reads LNHDA; CDR2 reads SQIVND (reference sequence). V lost 5 bases and J lost 3, with 8 bases in between. The CDR3 here is CASSANLYNEQFF. The CDR3 DNA reads as TGTGCCAGTAGTGCCAACCTCTACAATGAGCAGTTCTTC.

The count of this clone is one. The chain uses TRBV29-1 and TRBJ2-5; D is perhaps TRBD1 (5 bases). Trimming cost V 7 bases and J 2 bases, with 11 bases left between them. This CDR3 is 12 amino acids long. CDR1 is SQVTM and CDR2 is ANQGSEA in the germline V gene. The CDR3 sequence is CSADSDQETQYF. The CDR3 bases are TGCAGCGCTGACAGTGATCAAGAGACCCAGTACTTC.

The chain has TRBV19 and TRBJ1-1; a weak D match, TRBD1 (5 bases). The ends were cut back, 5 bases at V and 0 bases at J, with 7 bases in the middle. The CDR3 is made up of 13 amino acids. The germline V gene encodes CDR1 LNHDA and CDR2 SQIVND (reference sequence). The CDR3 here is CASSGALNTEAFF. The DNA for the CDR3 is TGTGCCAGTAGTGGGGCCTTGAACACTGAAGCTTTCTTT.